This TCR beta chain was recorded in a study of PD-L1 blockade in urothelial cancer. Across the whole study: Blood analysis took place 3 weeks (second dose) and 6 weeks after treatment start. Counts from blood samples showed a median of approximately 150,000 T cells.

Each PCR contained spiked-in synthetic TCR analog templates. Sequencing was performed with immunoSEQ multiplex PCR; in TCRdb, only in-frame clones are kept and a portion is missing. The repertoire has 37,000 or so clones, approximately 84% of them found once; the top ten carry approximately 14%. CDR1 is SEHNR and CDR2 is FQNEAQ in the germline V gene (reference sequence). Between the trimmed V and J ends, which lost 5 bases and 4 bases, there was a span of 17 bases. The CDR3 has 15 residues. Described time point: pretreatment peripheral blood. The clonotype comes from a man aged 60 to 69 with urothelial cancer. Sequencing was performed on PBMCs, taken around atezolizumab (anti-PD-L1) treatment. This sequence joins TRBV7-9 and TRBJ2-5, with D possibly TRBD2 on 6 matching bases. The CDR3 is CASSRGSGESETQYF. CDR3 sequence (DNA): TGTGCCAGCAGCCGGGGCTCGGGGGAATCAGAGACCCAGTACTTC. The full variable domain, in which reference TRBV7-9 and TRBJ2-5 provide the parts outside the CDR3, is DTGVSQNPRHKITKRGQNVTFRCDPISEHNRLYWYRQTLGQGPEFLTYFQNEAQLEKSRLLSDRFSAERPKGSFSTLEIQRTEQGDSAMYLCASSRGSGESETQYFGPGTRLLVL.